The source of this T cell receptor (beta chain) is a study of blood T cell repertoires in COVID-19. TCRdb keeps only in-frame clones here, not all; method: immunoSEQ multiplex PCR. The sample has nearly 300,000 clones, approximately 84% seen once. Only a few counts were recorded for this clone. Germline V lookup: CDR1 SGHTA, CDR2 FQGTGA. With V trimmed by 5 bases and J by 2 bases, 9 bases remained unmatched. This CDR3 spans 15 amino acids. Recruited during active infection, patients (from Seattle) were subsequently followed longitudinally. The sequencing sample was made of peripheral blood. The V call is TRBV7-3, the J call TRBJ2-7; 7 bases map to TRBD1. The clonotype comes from a human donor with COVID-19, enrolled during active disease. The donor label of this sample is uncertain. The CDR3 here is CASSPTGTDTYEQYF. The CDR3, as DNA: TGTGCCAGCAGCCCAACCGGGACAGACACCTACGAGCAGTACTTC.